This T cell receptor (beta chain) comes out of a study of blood T cell repertoires in COVID-19. Study details: Samples of COVID-19 (acute and convalescent) were obtained from the United States, Italy and Spain. PBMCs, B-cell-depleted T cells, or T cells provided the cDNA or gDNA that made up the material.

V dropped 6 bases and J dropped 4; count of bases not matched to a gene: 7. The CDR3 contains 15 residues. Germline lookup yields CDR1 MGHRA and CDR2 YSYEKL. In the study's own analysis: Reference gene primer amplification yielded estimated nucleated cell counts. The data were produced by immunoSEQ multiplex PCR, yet TCRdb's version contains in-frame clones alone and is incomplete. V and J calls and clone size are given by that table; D and trimming were obtained from the DNA. Of some 150,000 clones in the sample, approximately 84% were seen once. This chain connects TRBV4-1 to TRBJ2-2, with TRBD1 matching over 8 bases. The TCR originated in a man aged 40-49 years with acute or convalescent COVID-19. Sequenced input: peripheral blood. For the CDR3, the DNA is TGCGCCAGCAGGACCACAGGGGGTACCACCGGGGAGCTGTTTTTT. Translated: CASRTTGGTTGELFF.